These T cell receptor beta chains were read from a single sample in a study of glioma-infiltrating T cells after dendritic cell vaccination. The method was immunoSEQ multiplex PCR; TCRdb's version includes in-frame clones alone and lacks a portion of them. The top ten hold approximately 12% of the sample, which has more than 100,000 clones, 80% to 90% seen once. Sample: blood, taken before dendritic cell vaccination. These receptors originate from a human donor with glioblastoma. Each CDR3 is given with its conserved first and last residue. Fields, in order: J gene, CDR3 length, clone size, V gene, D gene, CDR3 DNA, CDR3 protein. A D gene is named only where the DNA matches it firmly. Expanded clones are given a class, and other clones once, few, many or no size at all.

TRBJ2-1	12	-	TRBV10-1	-	TGCGCCAGCAGTGGGTCCTCCAATGAGCAGTTCTTC	CASSGSSNEQFF
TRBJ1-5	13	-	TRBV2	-	TGTGCCACAACACCCGGGGTAGGTCAGCCCCAGCATTTT	CATTPGVGQPQHF
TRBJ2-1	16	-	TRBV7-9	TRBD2	TGTGCCAGCAGCTTAACCCTAGCGGACGGGAACAATGAGCAGTTCTTC	CASSLTLADGNNEQFF
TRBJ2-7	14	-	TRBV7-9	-	TGTGCCAGCAGCCCTGGTGGACAGACCTACGAGCAGTACTTC	CASSPGGQTYEQYF
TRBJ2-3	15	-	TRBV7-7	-	TGTGCTAGCAGCTTAGGTGGCGGGGGCACAGATACGCAGTATTTT	CASSLGGGGTDTQYF
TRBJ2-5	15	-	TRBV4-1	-	TGCGCCAGCAGCGCGGGTCTAAGAGGGAATCGGGCCCAGTACTTC	CASSAGLRGNRAQYF
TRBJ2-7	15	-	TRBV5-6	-	TGTGCCAGCAGCTACTGGGCACTTCCTAACTACGAGCAGTACTTC	CASSYWALPNYEQYF
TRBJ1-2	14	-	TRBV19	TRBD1	TGTGCCAGTTTGGACAGGGGGCAGGTCTATGGCTACACCTTC	CASLDRGQVYGYTF
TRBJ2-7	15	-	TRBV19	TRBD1	TGTGCCAGTAGTAGGGAACCGGGACAGGGGGGCGAGCAGTACTTC	CASSREPGQGGEQYF
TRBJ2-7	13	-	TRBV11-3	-	TGTGCCAGCAGCTTAGATACCCGGTACGAGCAGTACTTC	CASSLDTRYEQYF
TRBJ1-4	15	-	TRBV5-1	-	TGCGCCAGCAGCCTGGCCACGGGACTGGATGAAAAACTGTTTTTT	CASSLATGLDEKLFF
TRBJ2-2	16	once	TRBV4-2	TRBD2	TGTGCCAGCAGCCAAGCGCGGGCGGGGGGCACCGGGGAGCTGTTTTTT	CASSQARAGGTGELFF
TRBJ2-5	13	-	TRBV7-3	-	TGTGCCAGCAGCCCGGGGGACCAAGGGACCCAGTACTTC	CASSPGDQGTQYF
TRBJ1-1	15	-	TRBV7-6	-	TGTGCCAGCAGCCCCACTAATCGGGGGAGGACTGAAGCTTTCTTT	CASSPTNRGRTEAFF
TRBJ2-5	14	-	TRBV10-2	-	TGCGCCAGCAGGGGGACTTATACACAAGAGACCCAGTACTTC	CASRGTYTQETQYF
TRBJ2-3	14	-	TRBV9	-	TGTGCCAGCAGCTTCCGTTCGGTAACAGATACGCAGTATTTT	CASSFRSVTDTQYF
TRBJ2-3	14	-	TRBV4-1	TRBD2	TGCGCCAGCAGCGAGACTAGCAGCACAGATACGCAGTATTTT	CASSETSSTDTQYF
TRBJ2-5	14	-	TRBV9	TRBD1	TGTGCCAGCAGCGCACGGGACAGACAAGAGACCCAGTACTTC	CASSARDRQETQYF
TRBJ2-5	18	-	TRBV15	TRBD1	TGTGCCACCAGCAGAGATCTACCCCCACAGGGGGATAGTGAGACCCAGTACTTC	CATSRDLPPQGDSETQYF
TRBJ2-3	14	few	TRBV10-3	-	TGTGCCATCAGTGAAGCACAGGGACGAGATACGCAGTATTTT	CAISEAQGRDTQYF
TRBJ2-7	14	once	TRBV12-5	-	TGTGCTAGTGGTTTAGCAGTGGGGGCTTACGAGCAGTACTTC	CASGLAVGAYEQYF
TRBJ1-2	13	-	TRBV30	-	TGTGCCTGGCAGGGGACGGTGGGCTATGGCTACACCTTC	CAWQGTVGYGYTF
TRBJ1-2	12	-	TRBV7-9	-	TGTGCCAGCAGCGACGACAGTTATGGCTACACCTTC	CASSDDSYGYTF
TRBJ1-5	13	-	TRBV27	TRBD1	TGTGCCAGCGGACAGGGAGAAGGCCAGCCCCAGCATTTT	CASGQGEGQPQHF
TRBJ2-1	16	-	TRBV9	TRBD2	TGTGCCAGCAGCGCAGGGCGGGGGGGCGTTTTCTCTGAGCAGTTCTTC	CASSAGRGGVFSEQFF
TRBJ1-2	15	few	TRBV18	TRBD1	TGTGCCAGCTCACCTGAGCTAGGGGGCAACTATGGCTACACCTTC	CASSPELGGNYGYTF
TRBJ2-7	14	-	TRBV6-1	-	TGTGCCAGCAGTGAAGCTCTTCCCTCTATAGAGCAGTACTTC	CASSEALPSIEQYF
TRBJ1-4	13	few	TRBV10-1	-	TGCGCCAGCAGTGGAGACAAGACGGGGAAACTGTTTTTT	CASSGDKTGKLFF
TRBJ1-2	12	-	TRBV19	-	TGTGCCAGCCAAAACTACAGGGTTGGCTACACCTTC	CASQNYRVGYTF
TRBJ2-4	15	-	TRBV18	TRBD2	TGTGCCAGCTCAAGGGCGGGGGGCCCAGATAGCATTCAGTACTTC	CASSRAGGPDSIQYF
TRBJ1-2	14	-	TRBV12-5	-	TGTGCTAGTGCCCAACCCGAGGCAGCCTATGGCTACACCTTC	CASAQPEAAYGYTF
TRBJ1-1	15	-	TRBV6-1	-	TGTGCCAGCAGTGAAGAGAAGCTCCGGAACACTGAAGCTTTCTTT	CASSEEKLRNTEAFF
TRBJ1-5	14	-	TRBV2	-	TGTGCCAGCAGTGTTTCAGGTATGGGTCAGCCCCAGCATTTT	CASSVSGMGQPQHF
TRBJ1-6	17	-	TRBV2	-	TGTGCCAGCAGTGAAGAGGCCGGACAGAACTATAATTCACCCCTCCACTTT	CASSEEAGQNYNSPLHF
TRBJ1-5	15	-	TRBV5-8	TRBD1	TGTGCCAGCAGCAGATCCCGGGACAGTAATCAGCCCCAGCATTTT	CASSRSRDSNQPQHF
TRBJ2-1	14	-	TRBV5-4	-	TGTGCCAGCAGCGTACAGGGATCCTACAATGAGCAGTTCTTC	CASSVQGSYNEQFF
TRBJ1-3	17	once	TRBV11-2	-	TGTGCCAGCAGCTTAGATTCAGGACTAAACTCTGGAAACACCATATATTTT	CASSLDSGLNSGNTIYF
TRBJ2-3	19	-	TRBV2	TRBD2	TGTGCCAGCAGTGAAGACCCGGGACTAGCGGGGGGGCCCGAGGATACGCAGTATTTT	CASSEDPGLAGGPEDTQYF
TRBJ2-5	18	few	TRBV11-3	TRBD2	TGTGCCAGCAGCTTAAATAGCGGGGGGTACCCACCCCAAGAGACCCAGTACTTC	CASSLNSGGYPPQETQYF